This TCR beta chain was sequenced for a study of OX40 agonist ivuxolimab in advanced cancers. Study details: Previous treatment with anti-PD-1, anti-PD-L1 or anti-CTLA-4 therapy was allowed; more than 35% had received some.

Assay used: immunoSEQ multiplex PCR; TCRdb lists only in-frame clones, some missing. Of some 95,000 clones in the sample, roughly 87% were seen once. With autoimmune disease history or systemic immunosuppression, patients were excluded. This CDR3 has 14 residues. With 2 bases removed from V and 2 bases from J, the gap between germline ends came to 10 bases. Germline CDR1 is LNHDA and CDR2 is SQIVND (reference sequence). The receptor's source is an adult with an advanced solid tumor such as melanoma, head and neck, liver or kidney cancer. The chain recombines TRBV19 with TRBJ2-7; perhaps TRBD1 as D (6 bases). The sample in question was CD4+ or CD8+ T cells sorted from blood, obtained in a trial of the OX40 agonist ivuxolimab. This CDR3 is CASSIWGQPYEQYF. CDR3 DNA: TGTGCCAGTAGTATATGGGGACAACCCTACGAGCAGTACTTC.